This passage covers 4 T cell receptor beta chains from one sample sequenced in a study of T cells after yellow fever vaccination. TCRdb reprocessed the 5' RACE reads via MiXCR and lists one record per CDR3 protein. The data contain about 320,000 distinct CDR3 sequences, under 15% of them singletons. This specimen was CD4+ T cells sorted from PBMCs, taken 15 days after the yellow fever booster vaccination. These receptors were taken from a man aged 18-30 years who received the YFV17D yellow fever vaccine.

Only a few counts were recorded for this clonotype. The chain combines TRBV7-2 with TRBJ1-2, with 9 bases that match TRBD1. The germline CDR1 and CDR2 sequences are SGHTA and FQGNSA. Trimming cost V 4 bases and J 8 bases; bases outside gene matches: 11. The CDR3 length is 15 residues. This CDR3 reads CASSSEQGAAGGYTF. For the CDR3, the DNA is TGTGCCAGCAGCTCCGAACAGGGGGCTGCGGGGGGCTACACCTTC.

This clonotype was seen more than once but under ten times. CDR3 sequence: CASSPQRGGGEQFF. The CDR3 region has the DNA TGTGCCAGCTCACCTCAACGGGGTGGTGGCGAGCAGTTCTTC. V gene TRBV18 combines with J gene TRBJ2-1, with D tentatively TRBD2 (5 bases). Germline V gives CDR1 KGHSH, CDR2 LQKENI. The CDR3 is made up of 14 amino acids. Trimming pared 3 bases from V and 10 bases from J, leaving 16 bases between.

V is TRBV9 and J is TRBJ1-1; D may be TRBD1 (5 bases). This CDR3 is 14 amino acids long. CDR1 SGDLS and CDR2 YYNGEE come from the germline V gene. V was pared by 0 bases and J by 1 base, with 7 bases between. For the CDR3, the DNA is TGTGCCAGCAGCGTAGGACAGCGGAACACTGAAGCTTTCTTT. Translation: CASSVGQRNTEAFF. The full variable domain, its missing parts supplied by reference TRBV9 and TRBJ1-1, is DSGVTQTPKHLITATGQRVTLRCSPRSGDLSVYWYQQSLDQGLQFLIQYYNGEERAKGNILERFSAQQFPDLHSELNLSSLELGDSALYFCASSVGQRNTEAFFGQGTRLTVV.

This sequence joins TRBV7-2 and TRBJ2-3, with TRBD2 identical over 9 bases. Germline V gene lookup returns CDR1 SGHTA and CDR2 FQGNSA. The V gene end was trimmed by 5 bases and the J gene end by 5 bases; junction bases not matched to a gene: 14. CDR3 length: 17 amino acids. CDR3 residues: CASSPALAGPRGDTQYF. DNA of the CDR3: TGTGCCAGCAGCCCAGCCCTAGCGGGGCCTAGGGGAGATACGCAGTATTTT.